Each of the 8 T cell receptor beta chains below was sequenced from the same sample in a study of lymphopenia after photon versus proton radiotherapy. TCRdb's table, derived via immunoSEQ multiplex PCR, lists solely in-frame clones and lacks some. The table shows 150,000 or so clones, with 80% to 90% occurring only once. The sample was peripheral blood, taken from a patient treated with photon-based radiotherapy. Every receptor here comes from a middle-aged man with gastric cancer.

This clone was counted once. The chain combines TRBV19 with TRBJ2-4; TRBD1 matches at 12 bases. The CDR3 is made up of 16 amino acids. CDR1 is LNHDA, CDR2 SQIVND, per germline (reference sequence). J was trimmed by 6 bases and V by 7 bases; bases with no gene match: 10. The CDR3: CASTPGQGAFGNIQYF. DNA of the CDR3: TGTGCCAGTACCCCGGGACAGGGGGCGTTCGGAAACATTCAGTACTTC.

CDR3 in DNA: TGCGCCAGCAGCCGGGCCTCTAACTATGGCTACACCTTC. This sequence encodes CASSRASNYGYTF. J is TRBJ1-2 and V is TRBV4-1; D is unresolved. This CDR3 has 13 residues. CDR1 and CDR2 from the germline V gene are MGHRA and YSYEKL. The V and J ends lost 4 bases and 0 bases respectively, with 6 bases between them.

The V call is TRBV5-4, the J call TRBJ1-1, with 9 nucleotides matching TRBD1. The CDR3 runs 13 residues. Germline V lookup: CDR1 SGHNT, CDR2 YYREEE (reference sequence). Trimming at V came to 3 bases and at J to 6 bases, leaving 3 bases not matched to a gene. The CDR3 loop is CASSSHRGPEAFF. The CDR3 nucleotides are TGTGCCAGCAGCTCACACAGGGGGCCTGAAGCTTTCTTT.

The chain has TRBV6-1 and TRBJ2-5, with D possibly TRBD1 on 6 matching bases. Trimming took off 0 bases at V and 4 bases at J, with 12 bases between the two ends. CDR3 length equals 15 residues. Looked up from germline, CDR1 is MNHNS and CDR2 is SASEGT. CDR3 DNA sequence: TGTGCCAGCAGTGAAGCGACAACAGGGAGAGAGACCCAGTACTTC. Translating it yields CASSEATTGRETQYF.

As regards this clone: This specimen includes other DNA sequences encoding the same CDR3. The V and J genes are TRBV7-2 and TRBJ1-1; 7 bases fit TRBD1. The CDR3 spans 13 residues. Germline V lookup: CDR1 SGHTA, CDR2 FQGNSA. V shed 4 bases and J 4 bases; nucleotides not matched to a gene: 3. CDR3 bases: TGTGCCAGCAGCTCTACAGGGGTCACTGAAGCTTTCTTT. It is translated as CASSSTGVTEAFF.

This rearrangement joins TRBV5-1 to TRBJ1-2, with D uncertain. The CDR3 consists of 14 residues. CDR1 and CDR2 from the germline V gene are SGHRS and YFSETQ. The V end was cut by 2 bases, the J end by 4 bases, with 12 bases between. The CDR3 DNA reads TGCGCCAGCAGCTTTTTTGACATGAGCTATGGCTACACCTTC. Amino acid sequence: CASSFFDMSYGYTF.

This sequence joins TRBV7-2 and TRBJ2-3; no reliable D call. V lost 1 base and J 5 bases, leaving 10 bases between the germline ends. Per the germline V gene, CDR1 is SGHTA and CDR2 is FQGNSA. The CDR3 is 14 residues long. The CDR3 nucleotides are TGTGCCAGCAGCTTAGTTCACGGTGGAGATACGCAGTATTTT. It encodes CASSLVHGGDTQYF. The complete variable domain, with remaining parts taken from reference TRBV7-2 and TRBJ2-3, reads GAGVSQSPSNKVTEKGKDVELRCDPISGHTALYWYRQSLGQGLEFLIYFQGNSAPDKSGLPSDRFSAERTGGSVSTLTIQRTQQEDSAVYLCASSLVHGGDTQYFGPGTRLTVL.

This rearrangement joins TRBV27 to TRBJ2-1; D may be TRBD1 or TRBD2 (5 bases each). This CDR3 has 13 residues. Germline V CDR1 and CDR2: MNHEY, SMNVEV (reference sequence). V was shortened by 5 bases and J by 6 bases, with 11 bases between the two germline ends. CDR3 bases: TGTGCCAGCAGTCCACTAGGGACCAATGAGCAGTTCTTC. Protein: CASSPLGTNEQFF.